A single T cell receptor (beta chain) is shown here with its context. Its target is not known. This sequence may be a read error, since a much larger clone differs from it by one base. The data belong to a study of human T cells and chemical hapten exposure. Study-level information: Patients, predominantly female, presented with alopecia areata, totalis or universalis. General study points: Expanded TCRs were compared with controls, and the expanded TCRs formed significantly more large CDR3 similarity clusters. Counts of TCRs expanded at PT1 correlated positively with patch test score.

In TCRdb, the RACE reads were re-called with MiXCR into one record per CDR3 protein. The sample consists of tens of thousands of distinct CDR3 sequences, 12% of them appearing once. Time point: pre-sensitization, week 0. Treatment indicated: therapeutic diphenylcyclopropenone sensitization with weekly scalp DPC. People who gave samples had alopecia, were 18 to 70 years old, and were suitable for DPC. The sample consisted of whole blood, taken in connection with sensitization to the hapten diphenylcyclopropenone (DPC). The sequence was obtained from a woman aged 30 to 39 with alopecia areata. Some clones in this sample may be carry-over from other donors' samples.

CDR3 nucleotides: TGTGCCAGCAGCGTAGGTACCTACAATGAGCAGTTCTTC. It yields the protein CASSVGTYNEQFF. The V gene is TRBV6-2 or TRBV6-3, the J gene TRBJ2-1; D unresolved. The CDR3 covers 13 residues. Trimming took off 6 bases at V and 2 bases at J, with 8 bases between the two ends. Per germline, CDR1 MNHEY and CDR2 SVGEGT.